This T cell receptor (beta chain) was captured in a study of cytomegalovirus exposure and HLA in healthy donors. General study points: It was reported that the classifier diagnosed cytomegalovirus status with high specificity and sensitivity in both the original and validation cohorts. It was reported in a later analysis that an Asian-associated ancestry cluster showed fewer N-insertions than the 666-donor mean.

Nominally healthy donors provided the samples, though records likely missed some immune exposures. Primers for the PCR totalled 60 Vbeta and 13 Jbeta. Clones were sequenced by immunoSEQ multiplex PCR, and TCRdb holds only the in-frame ones, with some missing. The data show approximately 160,000 clones, around 74% seen once. CDR3 length equals 15 residues. The germline V gene encodes CDR1 SGDLS and CDR2 YYNGEE. The junction had 6 bases not matched to a gene; V was cut back by 2 bases and J by 7 bases. On this clone: The antigen is undetermined.

The chain combines TRBV9 with TRBJ1-1; TRBD1 matches at 12 bases. The TCR was taken from a man between 18 and 29 years old in good health and CMV-seronegative. Sequences were obtained from PBMCs. CDR3 loop: CASSVAGTGGIEAFF. The CDR3 coding sequence is TGTGCCAGCAGCGTCGCCGGGACAGGGGGCATTGAAGCTTTCTTT.